The present T cell receptor beta chain was sequenced within a study of OX40 agonist ivuxolimab in advanced cancers. On the study more broadly: Checkpoint inhibitors had been given previously to about 40% of patients.

Germline V gene data show CDR1 as SGHTA and CDR2 as FQGNSA. V shed 5 bases and J shed 5 bases, with 13 bases lying between them. CDR3 length: 14 amino acids. The method was immunoSEQ multiplex PCR; TCRdb's version includes in-frame clones alone and lacks a portion of them. The sample carries fewer than 95,000 clones, less than 85% recorded once. This sequence joins TRBV7-2 and TRBJ2-1; D is perhaps TRBD1 (6 bases). The sequence was obtained from an adult with an advanced solid tumor such as melanoma, head and neck, liver or kidney cancer. The sequenced sample was CD4+ or CD8+ T cells sorted from blood, obtained in a trial of the OX40 agonist ivuxolimab. This chain's CDR3 is CASSPARGDNEQFF. CDR3 nucleotides: TGTGCCAGCAGCCCAGCCAGGGGCGACAATGAGCAGTTCTTC. Together with reference TRBV7-2 and TRBJ2-1, the CDR3 gives the full variable domain: GAGVSQSPSNKVTEKGKDVELRCDPISGHTALYWYRQSLGQGLEFLIYFQGNSAPDKSGLPSDRFSAERTGGSVSTLTIQRTQQEDSAVYLCASSPARGDNEQFFGPGTRLTVL.